This record looks at one T cell receptor (beta chain) sequence and its context. Its antigen is as yet unknown. This sample was taken from a study of cytomegalovirus exposure and HLA in healthy donors. As for the study in general: A prior study identified approximately 120 million unique TCR beta sequences from about 200 million T cells. Study-wide points: With later analysis, a missense DCLRE1C variant became linked to TCR beta V- and J-gene trimming. Analyses of presence/absence relied on an assumption of roughly uniform sequencing depth across donors.

The PCR was carried out with 60 Vbeta primers and 13 Jbeta primers. The repertoire was sequenced with immunoSEQ multiplex PCR; TCRdb's copy has only in-frame clones and lacks some. The sample contains about 150,000 clones, around 75% of which appear only once. The material sequenced was PBMCs. This TCR came from a man aged 25-45 years in good health and CMV-seropositive.

The CDR3 DNA follows: TGTGCCAGCAGCCAACAGGGGGAGCAGTTCTTC. Its translation is CASSQQGEQFF. The chain employs TRBV14 and TRBJ2-1; TRBD1 might be the D (6 bases). V was shortened by 2 bases and J by 10 bases, with 6 bases between the two germline ends. In germline, CDR1 is SGHDN, CDR2 FVKESK. The CDR3 is made up of 11 amino acids.